The present TCR beta chain was sequenced within a study of T cell responses to AZD1222 COVID-19 vaccine. Study-level information: The study pooled second doses at about 4 or about 12 weeks.

Per the germline V gene, CDR1 is LNHDA and CDR2 is SQIVND (reference sequence). Counting both end residues, the CDR3 totals 9 amino acids. Study results and limitations: Unmutated variant regions reportedly attract nearly half of all spike-specific TCRs. It was only a handful of AZD1222 recipients who were seropositive at baseline. A rise in Spike-specific TCR breadth and depth followed two AZD1222 doses.

For this clone: The antigen remains undetermined. The conserved phenylalanine or tryptophan normally closing the CDR3 is absent here, so this likely arose from a read error. The limits of the CDR3 on the DNA are not certain, so only TCRdb's listed CDR3 is given.

The data were produced by immunoSEQ multiplex PCR, yet TCRdb's version contains in-frame clones alone and is incomplete. This table has roughly 86,000 clones, roughly nine tenths appearing once. Sequences were derived from peripheral blood, sampled on day 0 of AZD1222 vaccination. This rearrangement joins TRBV19 to TRBJ1-1. This clonotype originated in an adult in good health. The CDR3 region is CASSIRGPP.